This T cell receptor beta chain was found in a study of post-analysis software for immune sequencing data (dated by TCRdb to the mid-2010s). Study-level background: Recorded disease courses included relapsing-remitting, secondary progressive and progressive-relapsing multiple sclerosis, with some patients lacking subtype annotation. The multiple sclerosis patient repertoires were compared with ten to eleven previously published healthy control repertoires from donors aged roughly 6 to 25 years. A subset of samples was prepared in parallel using single-end sample barcoding, then pooled and co-amplified after Illumina adapter ligation. The study at large found these results: Normalized Chao1 diversity was significantly lower in multiple sclerosis patients than controls, suggesting substantial peripheral T-cell clonal expansion. Four to six TRBV segments, including TRBV5-6, TRBV5-1 and TRBV20-1, were significantly more frequent in patients than controls. Strong co-clustering of samples prepared in the same batch was shown by direct clustering with F measure, prompting a batch-effect correction. The multiple sclerosis patient group was slightly younger than the control group.

This clonotype has a handful of counts. Its recognized antigen is unknown. Base qualities are not recorded, but no much larger clone differs from it by a single base. To demonstrate the VDJtools post-analysis software, the study profiled TCR beta repertoires from the peripheral blood of 10 to 15 young patients with multiple sclerosis. The patients with multiple sclerosis were children and adolescents between about 6 and 16 years of age. V drops 3 bases and J drops 2 bases, leaving 14 bases in between. Taken from cysteine to phenylalanine, the CDR3 has 15 residues. The only DNA kept is the CDR3, 45 bases in frame from the first base. To prepare the library, PCR was applied. The instrument given in TCRdb is Illumina HiSeq 2500. To reduce PCR and sequencing biases, unique molecular identifiers were built into the TCR beta cDNA libraries. Roughly 500,000 cDNA molecules were obtained per 1 to 10 million input T cells, so each molecule approximated one T cell. The patient libraries were prepared and sequenced using the same protocol as the earlier healthy control dataset. Within a given batch, samples were prepared together, multiplexed and sequenced on the same HiSeq lane. In the paper's pipeline: Raw barcoded reads were processed with MIGEC, discarding single-read molecular identifier groups before consensus assembly and CDR3 extraction. Clonotype tables were post-analysed with VDJtools, and diversity was normalized by down-sampling all datasets to the smallest sample size. In repertoire overlap clustering, CDR3 amino acid sequences, but not nucleotide sequences, were matched to correct batch-related cross-sample contamination. Clones were called with MiXCR by TCRdb after fastp trimmed the public reads at Q25, and only in-frame beta chains were retained. Each CDR3 protein appears once, grouped with its most common genes and DNA. What appears here as the V and J calls and clone size reflects TCRdb's work, not the paper's. This sample lists about 770,000 distinct CDR3 sequences; just over 45% were detected once. Clones ranked in the top ten supply roughly 4.9% of the sample.

Recombination joined TRBV12-3 or TRBV12-4 with TRBJ2-7, with TRBD2 perhaps the D gene, on 6 matching bases. The sample comprised blood. The receptor was isolated from a girl aged 10 to 17 with multiple sclerosis. The bases read TGTGCCAGCAGTTTCACCGGGGGAGTGACCTACGAGCAGTACTTC. Its translation reads: CASSFTGGVTYEQYF.